The clone carrying this T cell receptor beta chain has ten or more counts. The record originates from a study of T cell changes during pregnancy in multiple sclerosis. Measured with immunoSEQ multiplex PCR; TCRdb has only the in-frame clones, and not every one. The data show approximately 94,000 clones, around 92% seen once. CDR1 and CDR2 (germline): MNHNS, SASEGT. The CDR3 totals 13 residues. V was clipped by 3 bases and J by 5 bases; unmatched bases: 1. This clonotype was sampled from a female donor with multiple sclerosis, enrolled in a pregnancy study. The V gene is TRBV6-1, the J gene TRBJ2-1; 7 bases agree with TRBD2. Sample: peripheral blood, taken after pregnancy. CDR3 coding DNA: TGTGCCAGCAGTGAGCGGGAGAACAATGAGCAGTTCTTC. It is translated as CASSERENNEQFF.